Below, 19 T cell receptor beta chains from the same sample are listed, as sequenced in a study of T cell changes during pregnancy in multiple sclerosis. Assay: immunoSEQ multiplex PCR; the TCRdb copy retains only in-frame clones and omits some. The table lists around 60,000 clones, 80% to 95% of them singletons. Source: peripheral blood, taken in the third trimester of pregnancy. These receptors originate from a female donor in good health, enrolled as a control in a pregnancy study.

This clone has only one observation. At one end the junction does not follow the germline gene, possibly because of a read error. V gene TRBV7-7 combines with J gene TRBJ2-1; 7 bases are a match to TRBD1. The CDR3 totals 15 residues. The germline gives CDR1 SSHAT, CDR2 FNYEAQ (reference sequence). As DNA, the CDR3 is TGTGCTAGCAGCTTAGGGAAGGGGACAGTCAATGAGCAGTTCTTC. Protein product: CASSLGKGTVNEQFF.

The chain combines TRBV28 with TRBJ1-2; TRBD1 agrees at 7 bases. V shed 6 bases, J shed 5 bases, and the junction held 6 bases outside the gene matches. CDR1 is MDHEN, CDR2 SYDVKM, per germline. The CDR3 covers 13 residues. The CDR3 here is CASSSDRSYGYTF. The CDR3 nucleotides read TGTGCCAGCAGCTCGGACAGGAGTTATGGCTACACCTTC.

The rearrangement joins TRBV7-2 to TRBJ2-5; perhaps TRBD1 as D (5 bases). Trimming took off 3 bases at V and 0 bases at J, with 8 bases between the two ends. This CDR3 is 14 amino acids long. Per germline, CDR1 SGHTA and CDR2 FQGNSA. CDR3 sequence (DNA): TGTGCCAGCAGCTTTGGACACTACCAAGAGACCCAGTACTTC. Translation gives CASSFGHYQETQYF.

This sequence joins TRBV7-9 and TRBJ1-4; D remains ambiguous. The V end lost 1 base, the J end lost 13 bases, and 13 bases lay between the germline ends. The CDR3 loop spans 13 amino acids. The germline CDR1 and CDR2 sequences are SEHNR and FQNEAQ (reference sequence). The chain's CDR3 is CASSLVTVSALFF. CDR3 in DNA: TGTGCCAGCAGCTTAGTAACAGTTTCAGCACTGTTTTTT.

V and J are TRBV28 and TRBJ1-1; D is unclear. V shed 5 bases and J shed 10 bases, with 20 bases lying between them. The germline gives CDR1 MDHEN, CDR2 SYDVKM. The CDR3 contains 14 residues. The CDR3, as DNA: TGTGCCAGCAGTCTCCCCGCAGATCTCGCCCGAGCTTTCTTT. Translating it yields CASSLPADLARAFF.

This rearrangement joins TRBV6-5 to TRBJ2-7; the D gene is possibly TRBD2 (5 bases). Germline CDR1 MNHEY, CDR2 SVGAGI. The CDR3 covers 14 residues. V dropped 2 bases and J dropped 2 bases, with 10 bases sitting between them. This chain's CDR3 is CASSYADSAYEQYF. The DNA for the CDR3 is TGTGCCAGCAGTTACGCGGACTCGGCCTACGAGCAGTACTTC.

V usage is TRBV7-9 and J usage is TRBJ1-6; D is unclear. Trimming removed 1 base at V and 9 bases at J, with 7 bases between. Germline V gene sequence: CDR1 SEHNR, CDR2 FQNEAQ (reference sequence). CDR3 length equals 13 residues. CDR3 protein: CASSLGTRSPLHF. The CDR3, as DNA: TGTGCCAGCAGCTTAGGGACTCGTTCACCCCTCCACTTT.

This chain links TRBV11-3 with TRBJ2-6, with D perhaps matching TRBD1 (6 bases). This CDR3 is built from 14 residues. The V end was cut by 4 bases, the J end by 11 bases, with 15 bases between. Germline lookup yields CDR1 SGHNT and CDR2 YENEEA. The CDR3 here is CASSSTDSPDVLTF. As DNA, the CDR3 is TGTGCCAGCAGCTCTACGGACAGCCCAGACGTCCTGACTTTC.

The chain is built from TRBV5-4 and TRBJ2-6; a possible D gene is TRBD1 (5 bases). From germline, CDR1 is SGHNT and CDR2 YYREEE (reference sequence). This CDR3 has 14 residues. Trimming left V 3 bases short and J 15 bases short, with 19 bases between. The CDR3 protein is CASSSANTGETLTF. Here the CDR3 DNA reads TGTGCCAGCAGCTCGGCAAATACAGGCGAAACCCTGACTTTC.

The chain uses TRBV7-2 and TRBJ2-5, with 15 nucleotides matching TRBD2. This CDR3 region has 18 residues. The ends lost 5 bases at V and 5 bases at J; junction bases unmatched: 12. In germline, CDR1 is SGHTA, CDR2 FQGNSA. CDR3 loop: CASSLGTSGGRNPETQYF. As DNA, the CDR3 is TGTGCCAGCAGCCTTGGGACTAGCGGGGGGCGCAACCCCGAGACCCAGTACTTC.

The chain is built from TRBV12-5 and TRBJ2-3, with D perhaps TRBD2 (6 bases). The V end lost 5 bases, the J end lost 2 bases, and 14 bases lay between the germline ends. This CDR3 contains 15 residues. Germline CDR1 LGHNT, CDR2 FRNRAP. The CDR3 coding sequence is TGTGCTAGTGGTCCCAGCGGGCCAGCCACAGATACGCAGTATTTT. It codes for CASGPSGPATDTQYF.

The rearrangement links TRBV5-1 to TRBJ2-7; possible D gene TRBD1, 7 bases. CDR1 and CDR2 (germline): SGHRS, YFSETQ. The CDR3 sequence is 15 residues long. V gave up 4 bases and J gave up 1 base, with 15 bases separating them. Here the CDR3 DNA reads TGCGCCAGCAGCCCGGACGCAGGGGGGTCCTACGAGCAGTACTTC. It is translated as CASSPDAGGSYEQYF.

The chain recombines TRBV6-4 with TRBJ2-7; D gene unclear. Trimming left V 4 bases short and J 7 bases short, with 8 bases between. CDR1 MRHNA and CDR2 SNTAGT come from the germline V gene. The CDR3 spans 11 residues. The CDR3 region is CASSARCEQYF. CDR3 bases: TGTGCCAGCAGTGCCAGATGTGAGCAGTACTTC.

CDR3 amino acids: CASSISAGLHEQFF. CDR3 sequence (DNA): TGTGCCAGTAGTATTTCGGCAGGATTACATGAGCAGTTCTTC. The chain joins TRBV19 to TRBJ2-1; no reliable D call. CDR1 and CDR2 (germline): LNHDA, SQIVND (reference sequence). V lost 3 bases and J 8 bases, leaving 14 bases between the germline ends. CDR3 length: 14 residues.

The chain has TRBV15 and TRBJ1-2, with D uncertain. The CDR3 runs 15 residues. Per germline, CDR1 LNHNV and CDR2 YYDKDF (reference sequence). Trimming left V 1 base short and J 6 bases short, with 15 bases between. CDR3 coding DNA: TGTGCCACCAGCAGAGGATTATCGGACGGGGATGGCTACACCTTC. Its protein is CATSRGLSDGDGYTF.

The rearrangement links TRBV21-1 to TRBJ2-7; the DNA was not compared with TRBD2, the D call given in the table. TRBV21-1 is a pseudogene segment. The CDR3 sequence is 18 residues long. CDR3 in amino acids: CASSKVERGNPRSYEQYF. In DNA form, the CDR3 reads TGTGCCAGCAGCAAAGTCGAACGGGGGAACCCGCGATCCTACGAGCAGTACTTC.

The chain employs TRBV7-2 and TRBJ2-5, with D tentatively TRBD1 (6 bases). V was cut by 1 base and J by 6 bases, with 9 bases left in between. CDR1 SGHTA and CDR2 FQGNSA come from the germline V gene. This CDR3 is 13 amino acids long. CDR3 residues: CASSLDREQTQYF. For the CDR3, the DNA is TGTGCCAGCAGCTTAGACAGGGAACAGACCCAGTACTTC.

This clone was seen a few times. The V and J genes are TRBV30 and TRBJ1-1, with D possibly matching TRBD1 (6 bases). The CDR3 sequence is 14 residues long. The V and J ends lost 5 bases and 4 bases respectively, with 17 bases between them. CDR1 is GTSNPN, CDR2 SVGIG, per germline (reference sequence). Here the CDR3 DNA reads TGTGCCTGGGAACCCACCAACAGGGCCACTGAAGCTTTCTTT. This translates into CAWEPTNRATEAFF.

The chain is built from TRBV7-3 and TRBJ2-1; 7 nucleotides match TRBD2. The V gene's germline CDR1 is SGHTA and CDR2 FQGTGA. CDR3 length: 15 residues. V lost 1 base to trimming and J lost 7 bases; unmatched junction nucleotides: 7. As DNA, the CDR3 is TGTGCCAGCAGCTTAATGGCGGGAGCTCTGAATGAGCAGTTCTTC. This translates into CASSLMAGALNEQFF.